Below are 19 T cell receptor beta chains sequenced from a single sample in a study of blood T cell repertoires in COVID-19. TCRdb keeps only in-frame clones here, not all; method: immunoSEQ multiplex PCR. The table records some 290,000 clones, approximately 81% of them present only once. Sequencing was done on a sample of peripheral blood. These receptors came from a woman aged 55-75 years with active or convalescent COVID-19.

The rearrangement uses TRBV6-5 and TRBJ1-2, with D perhaps matching TRBD1 (6 bases). The CDR3 has 13 residues. V was cut by 7 bases and J by 4 bases, with 13 bases left in between. Germline CDR1 and CDR2: MNHEY and SVGAGI. The CDR3 loop is CASNAGQSYGYTF. The CDR3 coding sequence is TGTGCCAGCAATGCCGGACAGTCCTATGGCTACACCTTC.

About this clone: At the DNA level, this CDR3 is encoded by other sequences in the same sample as well. V usage is TRBV4-1 and J usage is TRBJ2-7; 14 bases agree with TRBD2. The germline V gene encodes CDR1 MGHRA and CDR2 YSYEKL. The CDR3 contains 16 residues. Trimming cost V 3 bases and J 0 bases; bases outside gene matches: 1. The chain's CDR3 is CASSQGTSGGSYEQYF. In DNA form, the CDR3 reads TGCGCCAGCAGCCAGGGGACTAGCGGGGGCTCCTACGAGCAGTACTTC.

The CDR3 DNA reads as TGTGCCAGCAGCTTGGCCGGGGGACGACATCGCTATGGCTACACCTTC. Translating gives CASSLAGGRHRYGYTF. The chain recombines TRBV5-4 with TRBJ1-2; D is possibly TRBD1 (5 bases). CDR1 SGHNT and CDR2 YYREEE come from the germline V gene (reference sequence). The V end was cut by 0 bases, the J end by 4 bases, with 16 bases between. This CDR3 is built from 16 residues.

This clone was observed a single time. The chain recombines TRBV2 with TRBJ1-4, with a possible D match to TRBD1 (5 bases). The length of the CDR3 is 16 residues. Trimming removed 11 bases from V and 3 bases from J, with 22 bases in between. In germline, CDR1 is SNHLY, CDR2 FYNNEI. The CDR3 spells CACTSRVMKSNEKLFF. The CDR3 nucleotides are TGTGCCTGTACATCCAGGGTAATGAAATCTAATGAAAAACTGTTTTTT.

This chain links TRBV21-1 with TRBJ2-7; the D call TRBD1 from the table was never checked on the DNA. TRBV21-1 is noted as a pseudogene. CDR3 length: 11 amino acids. CDR3 loop: CASRAPFEQYF. For the CDR3, the DNA is TGTGCCAGCAGGGCCCCTTTCGAGCAGTACTTC.

This chain connects TRBV9 to TRBJ2-1; 9 nucleotides agree with TRBD2. Germline loops: CDR1 SGDLS, CDR2 YYNGEE. This CDR3 is built from 14 residues. With V trimmed by 6 bases and J by 3 bases, 4 bases remained unmatched. The CDR3 nucleotides read TGTGCCAGCACTCCGACTAGCGGCTACAATGAGCAGTTCTTC. Translated, it gives CASTPTSGYNEQFF.

The CDR3 nucleotides read TGTGCCAGCACTCTTAGGGGGGGTTCCTACAATGAGCAGTTCTTC. This codes for CASTLRGGSYNEQFF. This rearrangement joins TRBV3-1 (or the pseudogene TRBV3-2) to TRBJ2-1, with D perhaps matching TRBD2 (7 bases). The germline CDR1 and CDR2 sequences are LGHDT and YNNKEL (reference sequence). CDR3 length: 15 amino acids. Trimming stripped 7 bases from V and 1 base from J, with 14 bases between.

This chain joins TRBV12-5 and TRBJ2-3; 10 bases are shared with TRBD2. V lost 1 base to trimming and J lost 0 bases; unmatched junction nucleotides: 7. The CDR3 extends over 18 amino acids. In germline, CDR1 is LGHNT, CDR2 FRNRAP. The CDR3 protein is CASGLGPKRGGSTDTQYF. The DNA of the CDR3 is TGTGCTAGTGGTTTGGGGCCTAAGCGGGGGGGTAGCACAGATACGCAGTATTTT.

This clone was picked up one time. The J gene is TRBJ1-4, the V gene TRBV15, with TRBD1 as a possible D gene (5 bases). The CDR3 is 12 residues long. Germline values: CDR1 LNHNV, CDR2 YYDKDF (reference sequence). V gave up 5 bases and J gave up 8 bases, with 9 bases separating them. CDR3 sequence: CATSWGGEKLFF. DNA of the CDR3: TGTGCCACCAGCTGGGGGGGGGAAAAACTGTTTTTT.

The chain links TRBV10-3 to TRBJ1-3, with a weak D call TRBD1 (6 bases). Germline V CDR1 and CDR2: ENHRY, SYGVKD. The CDR3 contains 14 residues. Trimming removed 10 bases from V and 0 bases from J, with 13 bases in between. CDR3 in amino acids: CATGDRFSGNTIYF. As DNA, the CDR3 is TGTGCCACCGGAGACAGGTTCTCTGGAAACACCATATATTTT.

V usage is TRBV5-1 and J usage is TRBJ2-3; 7 bases fit TRBD2. Germline CDR1 SGHRS, CDR2 YFSETQ. The ends lost 0 bases at V and 2 bases at J; junction bases unmatched: 6. The CDR3 runs 16 residues. CDR3 DNA: TGCGCCAGCAGCTTGGCCCAGCGGGGTTTCACAGATACGCAGTATTTT. Its protein product is CASSLAQRGFTDTQYF.

The chain combines TRBV6-1 with TRBJ2-1; 9 positions agree with TRBD1. The CDR3 consists of 17 residues. Germline trimming cut 2 bases from V and 8 bases from J; bases unmatched to any gene: 13. CDR1 is MNHNS, CDR2 SASEGT, per germline. DNA for the CDR3: TGTGCCAGCAGTGAAATGGGAACAGGGGGCGGTTTCGATGAGCAGTTCTTC. Amino acid sequence: CASSEMGTGGGFDEQFF.

The V and J genes are TRBV28 and TRBJ2-2; no firm D call. Trimming took off 1 base at V and 6 bases at J, with 15 bases between the two ends. This CDR3 region has 16 residues. Germline lookup yields CDR1 MDHEN and CDR2 SYDVKM. This CDR3 reads CASSLFTQVNAGELFF. The CDR3 DNA reads TGTGCCAGCAGTTTATTCACGCAGGTTAACGCCGGGGAGCTGTTTTTT.

This rearrangement joins TRBV6-2 or TRBV6-3 to TRBJ2-2, with a possible D match to TRBD1 (6 bases). Germline assignment: CDR1 MNHEY and CDR2 SVGEGT. V was cut by 0 bases and J by 1 base, with 18 bases left in between. CDR3 size: 19 residues. CDR3 nucleotides: TGTGCCAGCAGTTACTCGGTTTACCCCGGACAGTTGAACACCGGGGAGCTGTTTTTT. Translated: CASSYSVYPGQLNTGELFF.

The chain joins TRBV19 to TRBJ2-5, with D perhaps TRBD1 (5 bases). The germline V gene has CDR1 LNHDA and CDR2 SQIVND (reference sequence). The CDR3 consists of 15 residues. Trimming stripped 1 base from V and 0 bases from J, with 9 bases between. In DNA form, the CDR3 reads TGTGCCAGTAGTATAGGCGACAGTGACCAAGAGACCCAGTACTTC. This encodes CASSIGDSDQETQYF.

V gene TRBV5-1 combines with J gene TRBJ2-7; TRBD1 matches 7 bases. Per the germline V gene, CDR1 is SGHRS and CDR2 is YFSETQ. V lost 1 base to trimming and J lost 7 bases; unmatched junction nucleotides: 8. The CDR3 has 14 residues. The CDR3 bases are TGCGCCAGCAGCTTGAGGCCAGGGGGTGAGGAGCAGTACTTC. This encodes CASSLRPGGEEQYF.

The sample holds a few counts of this clone. The chain combines TRBV7-6 with TRBJ1-3, with D perhaps TRBD1 (5 bases). The V end lost 2 bases, the J end lost 1 base, and 6 bases lay between the germline ends. The CDR3 has 14 amino acids. Germline CDR1 SGHVS, CDR2 FNYEAQ. This CDR3 reads CASSLSGSGNTIYF. For the CDR3, the DNA is TGTGCCAGCAGCTTATCAGGGTCTGGAAACACCATATATTTT.

The chain has TRBV5-1 and TRBJ2-2; D unclear. Germline CDR1 and CDR2: SGHRS and YFSETQ. Trimming pared 3 bases from V and 2 bases from J, leaving 2 bases between. The CDR3 is made up of 12 amino acids. CDR3 coding DNA: TGCGCCAGCAGCTCTAACACCGGGGAGCTGTTTTTT. Protein product: CASSSNTGELFF.

The chain combines TRBV27 with TRBJ2-1; the D is unclear. Trimming cost V 3 bases and J 7 bases, with 7 bases left between them. This CDR3 contains 12 residues. Germline CDR1 reads MNHEY; CDR2 reads SMNVEV (reference sequence). The CDR3 DNA follows: TGTGCCAGCAGTTTCCCCCAAAATGAGCAGTTCTTC. It translates to CASSFPQNEQFF.